This T cell receptor beta chain was documented in a study of monozygotic twins with inflammatory bowel disease (dated by TCRdb to between 2017 and 2020). With regard to the full study: The complete study included roughly 30 monozygotic twin pairs: 19 IBD-discordant Danish pairs and nine German pairs, of which four were IBD-concordant and five were IBD-discordant. The search for disease-associated traits relied mainly on comparing, within discordant pairs, IBD patients with their genetically identical healthy co-twins. Each individual had, on average, about 151 000 unique TCRalpha sequences and 181 000 unique TCRbeta sequences available for analysis.

Library preparation used 5' RACE. The input for every TCR library was 3500 ng of total RNA. For each sample, cDNA was synthesized in eight separate reactions using SMARTScribe reverse transcriptase. During cDNA synthesis, unique molecular identifiers containing a 6-nucleotide sample barcode were introduced by template switching. Amplification of TCRalpha and TCRbeta cDNA involved two nested PCRs of approximately 16 and 9 cycles, and each PCR was followed by bead purification. Before amplification, the cDNA was treated with uracil DNA-glycosylase and purified using the QIAquick PCR purification kit. In the second PCR, Illumina TruSeq-compatible adapters and sample-specific barcodes were added. TapeStation and Qubit were used to check library quality and concentration, and around 4.5 ng of each library went into the pool. Sequencing of the pooled libraries was done on an Illumina HiSeq2500 single-index Rapid Run using custom sequencing primers and 2 x 100 bp reads. The paper's processing steps were these. MiGEC version 1.2.6 was used for UMI-based consensus assembly, which corrected PCR and sequencing errors. MiXCR version 2.1.1 was used to carry out V(D)J alignment, clonotype assembly and CDR3 extraction. Normalisation of gene usage, clonotype sharing and MAIT/NKT TCR abundance was achieved by analysing the top 1000, 10 000 and 20 000 clonotypes per sample. After downsampling to 27 000 UMIs, diversity was calculated as the inverse Simpson index using the vegan R package. Statistical testing used paired Mann-Whitney U tests on the discordant twin pairs and applied Benjamini-Hochberg correction for multiple testing. TCRdb reprocessed the sequencing reads and holds a single record per CDR3 protein sequence, with no DNA. TCRdb, not the original authors, processed these V and J calls. This sample's table has entries for some 100,000 distinct CDR3 sequences. Jointly, the top ten make up around 12% of the sample.

General conclusions and limits of the study: TCRbeta repertoire diversity, by inverse Simpson index, was decreased in IBD patients compared with their healthy co-twins. No single strong signal or clonotype linked to IBD turned up in the results, so the idea that one exists was not supported. Concordant and discordant twins showed no difference in repertoire similarity, possibly because of limited statistical power. Distinction between different T cell subtypes could not be achieved in the analysis. Fewer clonotypes were shared with other individuals by IBD patients than by healthy twins, most markedly in patients showing signs of disease activity. Background noise and inter-individual variability may have been introduced into the repertoires by the differing immunosuppressive treatments among patients.

The CDR3 runs 14 amino acids, cysteine and phenylalanine included. This entry has no DNA. CDR1 SGHRS and CDR2 YFSETQ are derived from the germline V gene. From each donor, a roughly 2.5 ml peripheral blood sample was drawn into PAXgene tubes and stored at -80 degrees C. Without T cell sorting, total RNA was isolated from whole blood using the PAXgene blood miRNA kit on an automated QIAcube. Peripheral blood from monozygotic twin pairs, either concordant or discordant for inflammatory bowel disease, underwent deep TCRalpha and TCRbeta repertoire profiling that used unique molecular barcoding. For every twin pair, smoking habits were documented, and each individual was categorised as a current, former or never smoker. To note about this clonotype: What this receptor recognizes is not known.

The receptor's source is a human donor with ulcerative colitis or Crohn's disease, or a healthy co-twin of an affected twin (not recorded which). Sequenced input: blood. The sequence links TRBV5-1 to TRBJ1-3. The CDR3 region: CASSWEDSGNTIYF. Where the CDR3 stops, the reference TRBV5-1 and TRBJ1-3 genes take over; the full variable domain is KAGVTQTPRYLIKTRGQQVTLSCSPISGHRSVSWYQQTPGQGLQFLFEYFSETQRNKGNFPGRFSGRQFSNSRSEMNVSTLELGDSALYLCASSWEDSGNTIYFGEGSWLTVV.